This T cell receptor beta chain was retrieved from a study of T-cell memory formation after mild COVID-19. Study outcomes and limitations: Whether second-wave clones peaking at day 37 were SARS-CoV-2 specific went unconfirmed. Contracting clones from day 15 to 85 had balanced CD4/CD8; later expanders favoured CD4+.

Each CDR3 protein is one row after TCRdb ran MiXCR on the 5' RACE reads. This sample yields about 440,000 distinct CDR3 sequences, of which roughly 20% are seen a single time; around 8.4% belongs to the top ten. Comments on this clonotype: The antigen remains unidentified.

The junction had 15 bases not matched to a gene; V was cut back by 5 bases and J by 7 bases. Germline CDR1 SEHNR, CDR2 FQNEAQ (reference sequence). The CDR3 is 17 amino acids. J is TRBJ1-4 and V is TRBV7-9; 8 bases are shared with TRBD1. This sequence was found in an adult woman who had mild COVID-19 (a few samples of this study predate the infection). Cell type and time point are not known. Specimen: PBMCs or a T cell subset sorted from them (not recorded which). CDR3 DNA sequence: TGTGCCAGCAGCAAAGACCCAGGGGGCGAGGAGGGTGAAAAACTGTTTTTT. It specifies CASSKDPGGEEGEKLFF.